What follows are 18 T cell receptor beta chains derived from one specimen sequenced in a study of early T cells in non-severe SARS-CoV-2 infection. MiXCR, run by TCRdb on the 5' RACE reads, gives a single entry per CDR3 protein. The data show tens of thousands of distinct CDR3 sequences, roughly 6.2% seen once. What was sequenced was whole blood. These receptors were taken from an adult who was a healthcare worker with PCR-confirmed SARS-CoV-2 infection or an uninfected control (not recorded which).

This clonotype was counted at least ten times. The chain links TRBV11-2 to TRBJ2-3, with D tentatively TRBD2 (6 bases). CDR1 and CDR2 from the germline V gene are SGHAT and FQNNGV. This CDR3 region has 17 residues. V lost 2 bases and J 1 base, leaving 16 bases between the germline ends. CDR3 nucleotides: TGTGCCAGCAGCTTACGGGCGGGGTTATCAGGCACAGATACGCAGTATTTT. It encodes CASSLRAGLSGTDTQYF.

This clonotype was counted ten times or more. The rearrangement uses TRBV9 and TRBJ2-5, with D perhaps TRBD2 (5 bases). Germline V gives CDR1 SGDLS, CDR2 YYNGEE. CDR3 length: 16 amino acids. V was shortened by 3 bases and J by 2 bases, with 17 bases between the two germline ends. The CDR3 DNA is TGTGCCAGCAGCGCTTCCCCACTAGTGCCTCAAGAGACCCAGTACTTC. Its translation is CASSASPLVPQETQYF.

At least ten counts were recorded for this clonotype. V and J are TRBV12-3 or TRBV12-4 and TRBJ1-2, with D possibly being TRBD1 (6 bases). The V gene lost 6 bases and the J gene lost 5 bases, with 13 bases spanning the gap. CDR3 length: 13 residues. CDR3 coding DNA: TGTGCCAGCAGCCTCATTACAGGGTATGGCTACACCTTC. Translation gives CASSLITGYGYTF.

Ten or more counts support this clonotype. The chain carries TRBV6-2 or TRBV6-3 and TRBJ2-7; no reliable D call. From germline, CDR1 is MNHEY and CDR2 SVGEGT. V lost 6 bases and J lost 3, with 6 bases in between. There are 11 residues in the CDR3. Written as DNA, the CDR3 is TGTGCCAGCAGCCGCAACTACGAGCAGTACTTC. It translates to CASSRNYEQYF.

This clonotype has only a few counts. V usage is TRBV19 and J usage is TRBJ2-7; no firm D call. Trimming shortened V by 4 bases and J by 3 bases, and 10 bases separated the two germline ends. The length of the CDR3 is 13 residues. Germline assignment: CDR1 LNHDA and CDR2 SQIVND (reference sequence). The CDR3 DNA reads TGTGCCAGTAGTACTGGTCAGTTCTACGAGCAGTACTTC. It encodes CASSTGQFYEQYF.

There are many counts of this clonotype. CDR3 in amino acids: CASSHPGVPYEQYF. The CDR3 DNA sequence: TGTGCCAGCAGCCACCCGGGAGTCCCCTACGAGCAGTACTTC. This chain links TRBV7-9 with TRBJ2-7, with D possibly TRBD2 on 6 matching bases. Germline CDR1 and CDR2: SEHNR and FQNEAQ (reference sequence). The CDR3 is made up of 14 amino acids. V dropped 5 bases and J dropped 2 bases, with 13 bases sitting between them.

This clonotype was counted many times. This sequence joins TRBV29-1 and TRBJ2-5; D remains unclear. CDR1 is SQVTM and CDR2 is ANQGSEA in the germline V gene. The CDR3 contains 14 residues. V lost 0 bases and J 2 bases, leaving 10 bases between the germline ends. The CDR3 loop reads CSVEDTVRQETQYF. The CDR3 coding sequence is TGCAGCGTTGAAGATACTGTCCGACAAGAGACCCAGTACTTC.

The CDR3 sequence is CASSTRGPGFLETQYF. The CDR3 DNA sequence: TGTGCCAGCTCAACTCGGGGACCCGGCTTTTTGGAGACCCAGTACTTC. V gene TRBV18 combines with J gene TRBJ2-5; possibly TRBD1 or TRBD2 for D (5 bases each). Looked up from germline, CDR1 is KGHSH and CDR2 is LQKENI. Trimming removed 5 bases at V and 5 bases at J, with 21 bases between. The CDR3 is 16 amino acids.

CDR3 loop: CASSLDTPSAETQYF. The CDR3 DNA reads TGCGCCAGCAGCTTGGACACCCCCAGCGCCGAGACCCAGTACTTC. The chain links TRBV5-1 to TRBJ2-5; no clear D gene. The CDR3 spans 15 residues. Germline CDR1 and CDR2: SGHRS and YFSETQ. The V gene lost 0 bases and the J gene lost 5 bases, with 14 bases spanning the gap.

This clonotype came up many times. The chain joins TRBV21-1 to TRBJ1-6. TRBV21-1 is a pseudogene locus. The CDR3 loop spans 14 amino acids. As DNA, the CDR3 is TGTGCCAGCAGCAAAGTGGAGGGGTATTCACCCCTCCACTTT. It yields the protein CASSKVEGYSPLHF.

The CDR3 DNA is TGTGCCAGCAGCTTAGGCCAGATACAAGAGACCCAGTACTTC. Amino acid sequence: CASSLGQIQETQYF. The chain recombines TRBV7-6 with TRBJ2-5; D is undetermined. CDR3 length equals 14 residues. V gave up 1 base and J gave up 2 bases, with 8 bases separating them. The germline V gene encodes CDR1 SGHVS and CDR2 FNYEAQ.

This clonotype was recorded many times. This chain joins TRBV11-2 and TRBJ2-7, with TRBD1 matching over 8 bases. This CDR3 comprises 15 residues. After removal of 1 base from V and 6 bases from J, the junction contained 8 bases not matched to a gene. The germline V gene has CDR1 SGHAT and CDR2 FQNNGV. In DNA form, the CDR3 reads TGTGCCAGCAGCTTAGGAGCCGGGACAGGCCTCGAGCAGTACTTC. This sequence encodes CASSLGAGTGLEQYF.

This clonotype was seen at least ten times. The gene calls are TRBV6-2 or TRBV6-3 and TRBJ2-7, with 9 bases matching TRBD2. Trimming at V came to 2 bases and at J to 6 bases, leaving 2 bases not matched to a gene. The CDR3 contains 13 residues. Germline CDR1 MNHEY, CDR2 SVGEGT. In DNA form, the CDR3 reads TGTGCCAGCAGTTACCTAGCGGGGATCGAGCAGTACTTC. This gives the protein CASSYLAGIEQYF.

The V gene is TRBV7-9, the J gene TRBJ1-1; no clear D. Trimming took 1 base from V and 6 from J, leaving 9 bases between them. Germline values: CDR1 SEHNR, CDR2 FQNEAQ (reference sequence). This CDR3 region has 13 residues. The CDR3 nucleotides read TGTGCCAGCAGCTTAGGGAGGGTTGCTGAAGCTTTCTTT. As protein: CASSLGRVAEAFF.

This clonotype was counted at least ten times. The chain links TRBV5-6 to TRBJ1-5; 12 nucleotides agree with TRBD1. The CDR3 sequence is 16 residues long. The J segment lost 6 bases and the V segment lost 3 bases, leaving 7 bases of the junction unmatched. Germline CDR1 SGHDT, CDR2 YYEEEE. The CDR3 reads CASSSGTGGAGQPQHF. As DNA, the CDR3 is TGTGCCAGCAGCTCGGGGACAGGGGGCGCGGGTCAGCCCCAGCATTTT.

This clonotype was observed many times. The rearrangement joins TRBV27 to TRBJ1-5; 7 bases line up with TRBD1. Germline-derived CDR1 and CDR2 are MNHEY and SMNVEV (reference sequence). The CDR3 contains 16 residues. Trimming at V came to 4 bases and at J to 3 bases, leaving 9 bases not matched to a gene. CDR3 DNA: TGTGCCAGCAGTTCGCTCCGGGACAGAGACAATCAGCCCCAGCATTTT. Translated: CASSSLRDRDNQPQHF.

There are many counts of this clonotype. This chain joins TRBV7-8 and TRBJ2-5, with 7 bases that match TRBD1. The CDR3 has 13 residues. Losses at the gene ends were 4 bases for V and 6 bases for J; bases not matched to a gene: 5. Germline CDR1 reads SGHVS; CDR2 reads FQNEAQ. CDR3 region: CASSSRQGQTQYF. CDR3 coding DNA: TGTGCCAGCAGCTCGCGACAGGGCCAGACCCAGTACTTC.

This clonotype occurred many times. The chain is built from TRBV9 and TRBJ1-3, with D perhaps TRBD1 (5 bases). Per the germline V gene, CDR1 is SGDLS and CDR2 is YYNGEE. The length of the CDR3 is 15 residues. V lost 4 bases, J lost 0 bases, and 11 bases lay in between. CDR3 DNA: TGTGCCAGCAGCTCGGGACGGATCTCTGGAAACACCATATATTTT. Amino acids: CASSSGRISGNTIYF.